These 23 T cell receptor beta chains originate from one sample sequenced in a study of blood T cell repertoires in COVID-19 (dated by TCRdb to the early 2020s). Libraries were made using the immunoSEQ multiplex PCR assay. TCRdb holds this immuneACCESS table with in-frame rearrangements only. Some clones are missing; in checked studies, unresolved V genes explain under half, and the rest has no known cause. For this sample there are more than 85,000 clones; around three quarters appear just once. Less than 10% of the sample is held by the ten biggest clonotypes. The sample was peripheral blood. The receptors come from a woman aged 55-70 years with acute or convalescent COVID-19.

In regard to this clone: This same CDR3 is encoded by further DNA sequences in the sample. The CDR3 DNA reads TGTGCCAGCAGCTTAGGAGGTCAGCCCCAGCATTTT. Its protein product is CASSLGGQPQHF. The J gene is TRBJ1-5, the V gene TRBV7-2; D is unclear. Trimming cost V 1 base and J 6 bases, with 4 bases left between them. Germline V gene data show CDR1 as SGHTA and CDR2 as FQGNSA. CDR3 length: 12 amino acids.

This clone was picked up a small number of times. This chain uses TRBV12-3 or TRBV12-4 with TRBJ1-4; D gene ambiguous. This CDR3 spans 12 amino acids. Trimming pared 8 bases from V and 7 bases from J, leaving 11 bases between. The CDR3 loop is CASALGGEKLFF. The CDR3 coding sequence is TGTGCCAGCGCTCTAGGAGGTGAAAAACTGTTTTTT.

The V and J genes are TRBV24-1 and TRBJ2-1, with 9 positions matching TRBD1. CDR1 and CDR2 from the germline V gene are KGHDR and SFDVKD. CDR3 size: 17 residues. V shed 0 bases and J 16 bases; nucleotides not matched to a gene: 18. CDR3 amino acids: CATSDLQSGQGGIRHFF. The CDR3 bases are TGTGCCACCAGTGATTTGCAGTCGGGACAGGGAGGCATAAGGCATTTCTTC.

V gene TRBV4-1 combines with J gene TRBJ1-1, with 7 bases lining up with TRBD1. The V gene end was trimmed by 1 base and the J gene end by 2 bases; junction bases not matched to a gene: 13. Germline V CDR1 and CDR2: MGHRA, YSYEKL. CDR3 length: 18 amino acids. For the CDR3, the DNA is TGCGCCAGCAGCCAAGCCTTAGCATCAGGGGGGAGAAACACTGAAGCTTTCTTT. Translating it yields CASSQALASGGRNTEAFF.

V gene TRBV11-2 combines with J gene TRBJ1-2; 7 bases are a match to TRBD1. Per germline, CDR1 SGHAT and CDR2 FQNNGV. V was pared by 1 base and J by 7 bases, with 9 bases of the junction left unmatched. The CDR3 runs 15 residues. The CDR3 bases are TGTGCCAGCAGCTTAGGGCCTGAGGGGGCAAGTGGCTACACCTTC. Residues: CASSLGPEGASGYTF.

This clone was recorded only once. This rearrangement joins TRBV6-1 to TRBJ1-5, with a weak D call TRBD1 (6 bases). Germline CDR1 is MNHNS and CDR2 is SASEGT. The CDR3 contains 16 residues. Trimming left V 3 bases short and J 0 bases short, with 12 bases between. The CDR3 spells CASSDTDRNSNQPQHF. The CDR3 coding sequence is TGTGCCAGCAGTGATACAGACAGGAATAGCAATCAGCCCCAGCATTTT.

The gene calls are TRBV10-3 and TRBJ1-5; D possibly corresponds to TRBD1 (5 bases). Germline CDR1 and CDR2: ENHRY and SYGVKD. This CDR3 contains 12 residues. The ends were cut back, 8 bases at V and 4 bases at J, with 9 bases in the middle. CDR3 in amino acids: CAIGAGNQPQHF. The CDR3 region has the DNA TGTGCCATCGGGGCAGGAAATCAGCCCCAGCATTTT.

This clone was picked up a small number of times. The chain joins TRBV9 to TRBJ1-2, with D maybe TRBD1 (5 bases). Per the germline V gene, CDR1 is SGDLS and CDR2 is YYNGEE. V dropped 0 bases and J dropped 3 bases, with 9 bases sitting between them. This CDR3 contains 14 residues. The CDR3 is CASSVGRDYYGYTF. The CDR3 DNA reads TGTGCCAGCAGCGTAGGTAGGGACTACTATGGCTACACCTTC.

The chain carries TRBV7-3 and TRBJ2-1; 7 bases align to TRBD2. The length of the CDR3 is 15 residues. J lost 8 bases, V lost 8 bases, and 15 bases had no gene match. Germline lookup yields CDR1 SGHTA and CDR2 FQGTGA. CDR3 DNA: TGTGCCAGCTCCCTGGGCGGGGGTGTTGGGGATGAGCAGTTCTTC. Its translation is CASSLGGGVGDEQFF.

This clone is a singleton in its sample. The chain is built from TRBV10-3 and TRBJ2-5; 8 positions match TRBD1. Germline V gives CDR1 ENHRY, CDR2 SYGVKD. V was pared by 6 bases and J by 4 bases, with 7 bases of the junction left unmatched. The CDR3 is made up of 14 amino acids. Here the CDR3 DNA reads TGTGCCATCAGGAGAGGACAGGGAGGAGAGACCCAGTACTTC. Amino acids: CAIRRGQGGETQYF.

The J gene is TRBJ2-5, the V gene TRBV30; D possibly corresponds to TRBD1 (5 bases). This CDR3 spans 15 amino acids. The germline V gene encodes CDR1 GTSNPN and CDR2 SVGIG (reference sequence). V dropped 0 bases and J dropped 1 base, with 12 bases sitting between them. The CDR3 DNA reads as TGTGCCTGGAGTGTAGGTCAGGGTCCCCAAGAGACCCAGTACTTC. As protein: CAWSVGQGPQETQYF. Based on the CDR3 plus reference TRBV30 and TRBJ2-5, the full variable domain is SQTIHQWPATLVQPVGSPLSLECTVEGTSNPNLYWYRQAAGRGLQLLFYSVGIGQISSEVPQNLSASRPQDRQFILSSKKLLLSDSGFYLCAWSVGQGPQETQYFGPGTRLLVL.

About this clone: Distinct nucleotide sequences in the sample also encode this CDR3. The rearrangement joins TRBV18 to TRBJ2-5; 7 positions agree with TRBD1. Germline CDR1 reads KGHSH; CDR2 reads LQKENI. The CDR3 totals 15 residues. V dropped 1 base and J dropped 4; count of bases not matched to a gene: 6. The CDR3 DNA is TGTGCCAGCTCACCACAAAAGGGGGCAGGAGAGACCCAGTACTTC. This codes for CASSPQKGAGETQYF.

V and J are TRBV19 and TRBJ1-2; 10 bases agree with TRBD1. Trimming removed 8 bases from V and 5 bases from J; junction bases left unmatched: 5. The V gene's germline CDR1 is LNHDA and CDR2 SQIVND (reference sequence). There are 13 residues in the CDR3. CDR3 bases: TGTGCCAGTGGGGACAGGGGTAAATATGGCTACACCTTC. Translation: CASGDRGKYGYTF.

This clone was counted between two and nine times. The chain recombines TRBV6-5 with TRBJ2-2, with D tentatively TRBD2 (6 bases). Germline V gives CDR1 MNHEY, CDR2 SVGAGI. The CDR3 consists of 14 residues. Trimming cost V 6 bases and J 6 bases, with 14 bases left between them. The CDR3 loop reads CASRAEGWAGELFF. The CDR3 bases are TGTGCCAGCAGAGCGGAGGGGTGGGCCGGGGAGCTGTTTTTT.

The chain is built from TRBV11-2 and TRBJ2-3, with 8 bases aligning to TRBD2. J was trimmed by 3 bases and V by 1 base; bases with no gene match: 3. The germline V gene encodes CDR1 SGHAT and CDR2 FQNNGV. There are 15 residues in the CDR3. The CDR3 protein is CASSLVGGGTDTQYF. The CDR3 DNA reads TGTGCCAGCAGCTTAGTCGGGGGGGGGACAGATACGCAGTATTTT.

The V call is TRBV28, the J call TRBJ2-5; D possibly corresponds to TRBD2 (5 bases). The germline CDR1 and CDR2 sequences are MDHEN and SYDVKM. The CDR3 has 15 amino acids. V was shortened by 6 bases and J by 2 bases, with 16 bases between the two germline ends. The CDR3 sequence is CASSTSPRGQETQYF. The CDR3 DNA follows: TGTGCCAGCAGCACCTCTCCGCGAGGGCAAGAGACCCAGTACTTC.

The V gene is TRBV6-5, the J gene TRBJ1-5; the D gene is possibly TRBD1 (6 bases). Trimming took off 5 bases at V and 2 bases at J, with 10 bases between the two ends. The germline gives CDR1 MNHEY, CDR2 SVGAGI. This CDR3 region has 14 residues. CDR3 DNA sequence: TGTGCCAGCAGTATACAGGGAGGCAATCAGCCCCAGCATTTT. Its protein is CASSIQGGNQPQHF.

The V call is TRBV6-5, the J call TRBJ1-1; perhaps TRBD1 as D (5 bases). The CDR3 loop spans 13 amino acids. Deletions cut 8 bases from V and 6 bases from J, with 16 bases between. Germline loops: CDR1 MNHEY, CDR2 SVGAGI. CDR3 residues: CASEGSQGAEAFF. Written as DNA, the CDR3 is TGTGCCAGCGAAGGTTCTCAGGGCGCTGAAGCTTTCTTT.

The rearrangement joins TRBV14 to TRBJ2-1; the match to TRBD1 covers 8 bases. This CDR3 contains 15 residues. Germline V lookup: CDR1 SGHDN, CDR2 FVKESK. V was clipped by 3 bases and J by 8 bases; unmatched bases: 9. The CDR3 loop reads CASSQQGARNHEQFF. CDR3 coding DNA: TGTGCCAGCAGCCAGCAGGGGGCTCGAAACCATGAGCAGTTCTTC.

The V and J genes are TRBV9 and TRBJ2-3; possible D gene TRBD1, 6 bases. Per the germline V gene, CDR1 is SGDLS and CDR2 is YYNGEE. The CDR3 has 12 amino acids. The ends were cut back, 3 bases at V and 8 bases at J, with 10 bases in the middle. The DNA of the CDR3 is TGTGCCAGCAGCGCAACAGGGTTTACGCAGTATTTT. The encoded protein is CASSATGFTQYF.

The V and J genes are TRBV6-5 and TRBJ2-7, with 9 positions matching TRBD1. With 7 bases clipped from V and 9 bases from J, the junction kept 13 bases outside the gene matches. This CDR3 region has 14 residues. Germline V CDR1 and CDR2: MNHEY, SVGAGI. CDR3 DNA sequence: TGTGCCAGCAACACCGGGACAGGGCAACCCAGGCAGTACTTC. It translates to CASNTGTGQPRQYF.

The sample holds one count of this clone. J is TRBJ2-7 and V is TRBV5-1, with 10 bases aligning to TRBD2. The germline gives CDR1 SGHRS, CDR2 YFSETQ. The CDR3 loop spans 16 amino acids. Trimming took 4 bases from V and 0 from J; bases not matched to a gene: 7. The CDR3 spells CASSPGGLADSYEQYF. CDR3 DNA sequence: TGCGCCAGCAGCCCGGGCGGACTAGCGGACTCCTACGAGCAGTACTTC.

The chain links TRBV19 to TRBJ1-1; TRBD1 might be the D (6 bases). Trimming left V 1 base short and J 1 base short, with 13 bases between. In germline, CDR1 is LNHDA, CDR2 SQIVND (reference sequence). The CDR3 covers 16 residues. For the CDR3, the DNA is TGTGCCAGTAGTATAGGGGGACAACTCGGGAACACTGAAGCTTTCTTT. Residues: CASSIGGQLGNTEAFF. The full variable domain, its missing parts supplied by reference TRBV19 and TRBJ1-1, is DGGITQSPKYLFRKEGQNVTLSCEQNLNHDAMYWYRQDPGQGLRLIYYSQIVNDFQKGDIAEGYSVSREKKESFPLTVTSAQKNPTAFYLCASSIGGQLGNTEAFFGQGTRLTVV.